A single sample is the source of the 30 T cell receptor beta chains below, sequenced in a study of blood T cell repertoires in COVID-19. TCRdb keeps only in-frame clones here, not all; method: immunoSEQ multiplex PCR. The table shows more than 85,000 clones, with over 70% occurring only once. Sequencing used peripheral blood. The origin of the receptors is a man at least 80 years old with active or convalescent COVID-19.

Remarks on this clone: The junction does not match germline at one end; this may be a read error. The J gene is TRBJ1-4, the V gene TRBV6-5, with TRBD1 matching 9 bases. The CDR3 contains 15 residues. From germline, CDR1 is MNHEY and CDR2 SVGAGI. For the CDR3, the DNA is TGTGCCAGCGGTTATGGGACAGGGCTAGGGGAAAAACTGTTTTTT. Protein product: CASGYGTGLGEKLFF.

The rearrangement links TRBV18 to TRBJ1-1; no reliable D call. This CDR3 region has 16 residues. The germline V gene encodes CDR1 KGHSH and CDR2 LQKENI. Between the trimmed V and J ends, which lost 0 bases and 3 bases, there was a span of 14 bases. The CDR3 is CASSPPSGPWDTEAFF. CDR3 nucleotide sequence: TGTGCCAGCTCACCACCGTCAGGCCCCTGGGACACTGAAGCTTTCTTT.

V and J are TRBV20-1 and TRBJ2-1, with 7 bases aligning to TRBD1. This CDR3 has 11 amino acids. The germline gives CDR1 DFQATT, CDR2 SNEGSKA (reference sequence). Trimming cost V 6 bases and J 8 bases; bases outside gene matches: 4. The DNA of the CDR3 is TGCAGTGCAGGGGGCGACGATGAGCAGTTCTTC. As protein: CSAGGDDEQFF.

This clone was seen a handful of times. The chain couples TRBV19 to TRBJ1-3; perhaps TRBD1 as D (6 bases). The CDR3 runs to 13 residues. V gave up 6 bases and J gave up 4 bases, with 10 bases separating them. Germline loops: CDR1 LNHDA, CDR2 SQIVND (reference sequence). The CDR3 is CASSRDTGNTIYF. The CDR3 DNA sequence: TGTGCCAGTAGCAGGGACACGGGAAACACCATATATTTT.

V usage is TRBV7-2 and J usage is TRBJ2-2; 8 nucleotides agree with TRBD1. This CDR3 region has 16 residues. The ends lost 5 bases at V and 6 bases at J; junction bases unmatched: 11. Germline CDR1 is SGHTA and CDR2 is FQGNSA. This chain's CDR3 is CASSNPDRVVAGELFF. CDR3 DNA sequence: TGTGCCAGCAGCAACCCGGACAGGGTTGTTGCCGGGGAGCTGTTTTTT. Full variable domain (outside the CDR3, taken from reference TRBV7-2 and TRBJ2-2): GAGVSQSPSNKVTEKGKDVELRCDPISGHTALYWYRQSLGQGLEFLIYFQGNSAPDKSGLPSDRFSAERTGGSVSTLTIQRTQQEDSAVYLCASSNPDRVVAGELFFGEGSRLTVL.

This clone has a handful of counts. V and J are TRBV6-1 and TRBJ2-6; tentatively, D is TRBD1 (6 bases). V lost 4 bases, J lost 8 bases, and 21 bases lay in between. From germline, CDR1 is MNHNS and CDR2 SASEGT. The CDR3 spans 17 residues. CDR3 in DNA: TGTGCCAGCAGTGCTAGCCAGGGGAGAATGATGTCCAACGTCCTGACTTTC. Translating it yields CASSASQGRMMSNVLTF.

J is TRBJ2-2 and V is TRBV6-6; 8 bases align to TRBD1. The CDR3 contains 15 residues. The germline V gene has CDR1 MNHNY and CDR2 SVGAGI (reference sequence). J was trimmed by 8 bases and V by 6 bases; bases with no gene match: 11. CDR3 in amino acids: CASRPPGQEGGELFF. DNA of the CDR3: TGTGCCAGCAGACCTCCGGGACAGGAGGGAGGGGAGCTGTTTTTT.

The chain is built from TRBV11-2 and TRBJ1-2; possibly TRBD1 for D (6 bases). V was clipped by 2 bases and J by 2 bases, with 9 bases between them. This CDR3 comprises 14 residues. CDR1 SGHAT and CDR2 FQNNGV come from the germline V gene. The CDR3: CASSLSRGNYGYTF. The CDR3 DNA reads as TGTGCCAGCAGCTTATCCAGGGGAAACTATGGCTACACCTTC.

The chain recombines TRBV5-1 with TRBJ2-7; 12 bases line up with TRBD2. The CDR3 runs to 16 residues. The germline V gene encodes CDR1 SGHRS and CDR2 YFSETQ. V dropped 3 bases and J dropped 1; count of bases not matched to a gene: 5. CDR3 loop: CASSSGLAGPSYEQYF. The CDR3 nucleotides read TGCGCCAGCAGCTCGGGACTAGCGGGCCCGTCCTACGAGCAGTACTTC.

The chain combines TRBV5-4 with TRBJ2-7; D might be TRBD1 (5 bases). This CDR3 is 12 amino acids long. V lost 4 bases, J lost 3 bases, and 8 bases lay in between. Looked up from germline, CDR1 is SGHNT and CDR2 is YYREEE (reference sequence). Written as DNA, the CDR3 is TGTGCCAGCAGCCGGACAAGCTACGAGCAGTACTTC. It translates to CASSRTSYEQYF.

This chain connects TRBV2 to TRBJ1-2; TRBD1 might be the D (5 bases). The V end was cut by 8 bases, the J end by 4 bases, with 5 bases between. Per the germline V gene, CDR1 is SNHLY and CDR2 is FYNNEI. CDR3 length: 10 amino acids. The CDR3 region is CASGAYGYTF. The DNA of the CDR3 is TGTGCCAGCGGGGCCTATGGCTACACCTTC.

This chain uses TRBV7-2 with TRBJ1-1; D remains unclear. The CDR3 loop spans 14 amino acids. In germline, CDR1 is SGHTA, CDR2 FQGNSA. Between the trimmed V and J ends, which lost 5 bases and 0 bases, there was a span of 10 bases. The CDR3 nucleotides read TGTGCCAGCAGCCCGATACAGTTGAACACTGAAGCTTTCTTT. This codes for CASSPIQLNTEAFF.

The V and J genes are TRBV19 and TRBJ1-5; 10 nucleotides agree with TRBD1. The CDR3 runs to 16 residues. Trimming cost V 3 bases and J 7 bases; bases outside gene matches: 9. Germline values: CDR1 LNHDA, CDR2 SQIVND (reference sequence). The CDR3 loop is CASSIRQGAGRQPQHF. In DNA, the CDR3 is TGTGCCAGTAGTATTCGACAGGGGGCAGGAAGGCAGCCCCAGCATTTT.

The chain carries TRBV3-1 (or the pseudogene TRBV3-2) and TRBJ1-3, with a weak D call TRBD1 (6 bases). The CDR3 has 15 residues. The germline V gene has CDR1 LGHDT and CDR2 YNNKEL (reference sequence). V gave up 2 bases and J gave up 3 bases, with 11 bases separating them. The CDR3 is CASSQHRVRGNTIYF. The CDR3 DNA is TGTGCCAGCAGCCAACACAGGGTTCGTGGAAACACCATATATTTT.

CDR3 DNA: TGTGCCAGCAGTTACTCATTTCCTAATCAGCCCCAGCATTTT. It is translated as CASSYSFPNQPQHF. The chain uses TRBV6-5 and TRBJ1-5; D ambiguous. Trimming pared 0 bases from V and 4 bases from J, leaving 7 bases between. Germline CDR1 MNHEY, CDR2 SVGAGI. The CDR3 is 14 residues long.

The chain combines TRBV2 with TRBJ1-2; no clear D gene. Germline loops: CDR1 SNHLY, CDR2 FYNNEI. This CDR3 spans 16 amino acids. The ends were cut back, 1 base at V and 4 bases at J, with 16 bases in the middle. CDR3 sequence reads: CASSEGSREWVYGYTF. The CDR3 nucleotides are TGTGCCAGCAGTGAAGGCTCTAGGGAGTGGGTCTATGGCTACACCTTC.

This clone was observed a handful of times. This chain connects TRBV10-2 to TRBJ2-7; TRBD2 matches at 12 bases. The CDR3 has 15 residues. The V gene's germline CDR1 is WSHSY and CDR2 SAAADI. Trimming took 6 bases from V and 4 from J; bases not matched to a gene: 7. The CDR3 DNA sequence: TGCGCCAGCAGGCCTCTAGCGGGGGGGATTTACGAGCAGTACTTC. Its translation: CASRPLAGGIYEQYF.

The rearrangement joins TRBV11-2 to TRBJ2-2, with 9 bases matching TRBD2. V shed 5 bases and J 6 bases; nucleotides not matched to a gene: 10. From germline, CDR1 is SGHAT and CDR2 FQNNGV. This CDR3 is built from 16 residues. CDR3 DNA: TGTGCCAGCAGCCGAGCGGGAAGCGGGGGGTCCGGGGAGCTGTTTTTT. Translation: CASSRAGSGGSGELFF.

The genes are TRBV7-6 and TRBJ2-3; TRBD1 is a possible D gene (6 bases). CDR1 is SGHVS, CDR2 FNYEAQ, per germline. CDR3 length equals 17 residues. V was pared by 0 bases and J by 1 base, with 14 bases between. CDR3 nucleotides: TGTGCCAGCAGCTTAGCCCAGACAGGTGGGGGCACAGATACGCAGTATTTT. As protein: CASSLAQTGGGTDTQYF.

The chain recombines TRBV5-1 with TRBJ1-4, with D possibly being TRBD1 (6 bases). The CDR3 extends over 15 amino acids. Germline CDR1 is SGHRS and CDR2 is YFSETQ. The ends were cut back, 0 bases at V and 8 bases at J, with 14 bases in the middle. The CDR3 region is CASSLAGARAEKLFF. The CDR3 DNA is TGCGCCAGCAGCTTGGCAGGGGCTCGCGCGGAAAAACTGTTTTTT. Full variable domain (remainder filled in from reference TRBV5-1 and TRBJ1-4): KAGVTQTPRYLIKTRGQQVTLSCSPISGHRSVSWYQQTPGQGLQFLFEYFSETQRNKGNFPGRFSGRQFSNSRSEMNVSTLELGDSALYLCASSLAGARAEKLFFGSGTQLSVL.

This clone occurred a few times. The gene calls are TRBV29-1 and TRBJ1-2; 9 nucleotides line up with TRBD1. Trimming cost V 4 bases and J 8 bases; bases outside gene matches: 14. Germline lookup yields CDR1 SQVTM and CDR2 ANQGSEA. The CDR3 covers 15 residues. In DNA, the CDR3 is TGCAGCGTTGTTCCCGCCGAACAGGGGGCAGGAGGCTACACCTTC. It codes for CSVVPAEQGAGGYTF.

This sequence joins TRBV11-2 and TRBJ2-7, with no clear D. Between the trimmed V and J ends, which lost 4 bases and 5 bases, there was a span of 6 bases. The V gene's germline CDR1 is SGHAT and CDR2 FQNNGV. The CDR3 totals 11 residues. DNA for the CDR3: TGTGCCAGCAGCTCTCTCGACGAGCAGTACTTC. It is translated as CASSSLDEQYF.

V gene TRBV9 combines with J gene TRBJ1-3; no reliable D call. CDR1 and CDR2 from the germline V gene are SGDLS and YYNGEE. This CDR3 has 15 amino acids. Between the trimmed V and J ends, which lost 4 bases and 1 base, there was a span of 12 bases. CDR3 DNA: TGTGCCAGCAGCCCGTTTATCGGGTCTGGAAACACCATATATTTT. This encodes CASSPFIGSGNTIYF.

This sequence joins TRBV7-2 and TRBJ2-3, with 12 bases lining up with TRBD2. Trimming removed 5 bases from V and 4 bases from J; junction bases left unmatched: 10. The V gene's germline CDR1 is SGHTA and CDR2 FQGNSA. The CDR3 length is 17 residues. CDR3 nucleotides: TGTGCCAGCAGCCCCCCCCCTAGCGGGGGGGGCTCAGATACGCAGTATTTT. Residues: CASSPPPSGGGSDTQYF. Together with reference TRBV7-2 and TRBJ2-3, the CDR3 gives the full variable domain: GAGVSQSPSNKVTEKGKDVELRCDPISGHTALYWYRQSLGQGLEFLIYFQGNSAPDKSGLPSDRFSAERTGGSVSTLTIQRTQQEDSAVYLCASSPPPSGGGSDTQYFGPGTRLTVL.

The chain recombines TRBV9 with TRBJ2-5, with 11 nucleotides matching TRBD2. The germline V gene has CDR1 SGDLS and CDR2 YYNGEE. The CDR3 has 17 amino acids. V was clipped by 4 bases and J by 2 bases; unmatched bases: 10. The CDR3 here is CASSPGVAGGMQETQYF. CDR3 DNA: TGTGCCAGCAGCCCCGGGGTAGCGGGGGGGATGCAAGAGACCCAGTACTTC.

This rearrangement joins TRBV18 to TRBJ1-2; D unclear. Germline values: CDR1 KGHSH, CDR2 LQKENI. Trimming stripped 3 bases from V and 1 base from J, with 9 bases between. This CDR3 is built from 14 residues. The CDR3 is CASSPEGSNYGYTF. For the CDR3, the DNA is TGTGCCAGCTCACCTGAGGGTAGTAACTATGGCTACACCTTC.

The rearrangement joins TRBV9 to TRBJ1-2, with D possibly matching TRBD1 (5 bases). V lost 0 bases and J lost 4, with 13 bases in between. The CDR3 has 15 amino acids. Germline CDR1 is SGDLS and CDR2 is YYNGEE. The CDR3 spells CASSVGGGEIYGYTF. In nucleotides, the CDR3 is TGTGCCAGCAGCGTAGGGGGCGGCGAAATCTATGGCTACACCTTC.

The chain joins TRBV11-2 to TRBJ1-1; D is unclear. V lost 6 bases to trimming and J lost 0 bases, with 20 bases between them. In germline, CDR1 is SGHAT, CDR2 FQNNGV. This CDR3 has 17 amino acids. The CDR3 DNA is TGTGCCAGCAGACGCCCTGGTTTGGGCTCCCTGAACACTGAAGCTTTCTTT. Translated, it gives CASRRPGLGSLNTEAFF.

The chain is built from TRBV5-1 and TRBJ2-3; 8 bases map to TRBD2. V dropped 8 bases and J dropped 0; count of bases not matched to a gene: 8. The CDR3 is 15 amino acids. Looked up from germline, CDR1 is SGHRS and CDR2 is YFSETQ. In nucleotides, the CDR3 is TGCGCCAGTAAACCGGGGGGGACCAGCACAGATACGCAGTATTTT. It codes for CASKPGGTSTDTQYF. Full variable domain (missing parts from reference TRBV5-1 and TRBJ2-3): KAGVTQTPRYLIKTRGQQVTLSCSPISGHRSVSWYQQTPGQGLQFLFEYFSETQRNKGNFPGRFSGRQFSNSRSEMNVSTLELGDSALYLCASKPGGTSTDTQYFGPGTRLTVL.

The V call is TRBV27, the J call TRBJ1-5; 9 nucleotides agree with TRBD1. The V segment lost 6 bases and the J segment 4 bases; nucleotides outside the gene matches: 1. The CDR3 is 13 amino acids. The germline V gene has CDR1 MNHEY and CDR2 SMNVEV (reference sequence). CDR3 DNA: TGTGCCAGCAGACAGGGGGCGAATCAGCCCCAGCATTTT. Its translation is CASRQGANQPQHF.